Each of the 3 T cell receptor beta chains below was sequenced from the same sample in a study of blood T cell repertoires in COVID-19. The table came from immunoSEQ multiplex PCR; TCRdb's copy has only in-frame clones and leaves some out. The sample gives about 99,000 clones, roughly 84% of which show up once; around 2% is in the top ten. Specimen: peripheral blood. The receptors derive from a man between 65 and 85 years old with active or convalescent COVID-19.

The J gene is TRBJ2-7, the V gene TRBV7-2; D is ambiguous. Germline CDR1 reads SGHTA; CDR2 reads FQGNSA. V lost 4 bases to trimming and J lost 7 bases, with 11 bases between them. The CDR3 length is 12 residues. CDR3 nucleotide sequence: TGTGCCAGCAGCTCCGGTGCGACTGAGCAGTACTTC. Its protein is CASSSGATEQYF.

A remark on this clone: Compared with germline, one end of the junction differs, possibly owing to a read error. The chain uses TRBV9 and TRBJ1-3; unclear D gene. Germline V gene lookup returns CDR1 SGDLS and CDR2 YYNGEE. This CDR3 comprises 13 residues. The CDR3: CASSVDGGNTIYF. In DNA form, the CDR3 reads TGTGCCAGCAGTGTAGACGGTGGAAACACCATATATTTT.

The rearrangement links TRBV7-2 to TRBJ2-5; D is perhaps TRBD2 (6 bases). With 5 bases removed from V and 2 bases from J, the gap between germline ends came to 12 bases. The CDR3 sequence is 14 residues long. Germline CDR1 and CDR2: SGHTA and FQGNSA. The CDR3: CASSVRGDQETQYF. The DNA for the CDR3 is TGTGCCAGCAGCGTCCGCGGGGATCAAGAGACCCAGTACTTC. Full variable domain (rest looked up from reference TRBV7-2 and TRBJ2-5): GAGVSQSPSNKVTEKGKDVELRCDPISGHTALYWYRQSLGQGLEFLIYFQGNSAPDKSGLPSDRFSAERTGGSVSTLTIQRTQQEDSAVYLCASSVRGDQETQYFGPGTRLLVL.